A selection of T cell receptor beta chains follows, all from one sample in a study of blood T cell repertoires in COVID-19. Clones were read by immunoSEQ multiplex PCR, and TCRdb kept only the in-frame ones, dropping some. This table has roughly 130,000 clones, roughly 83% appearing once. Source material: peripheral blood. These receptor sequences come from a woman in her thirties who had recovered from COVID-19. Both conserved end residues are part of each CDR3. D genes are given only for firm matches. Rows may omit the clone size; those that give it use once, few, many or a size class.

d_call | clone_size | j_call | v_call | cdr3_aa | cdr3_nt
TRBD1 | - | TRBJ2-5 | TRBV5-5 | CASSTGDQETQYF | TGTGCCAGCAGTACAGGGGACCAAGAGACCCAGTACTTC
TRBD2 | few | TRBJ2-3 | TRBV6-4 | CASSDSSGGTDTQYF | TGTGCCAGCAGTGACTCTAGCGGGGGCACAGATACGCAGTATTTT
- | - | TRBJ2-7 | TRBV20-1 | CSASLLKGVYYEQYF | TGCAGTGCTAGTCTACTAAAAGGAGTCTACTACGAGCAGTACTTC
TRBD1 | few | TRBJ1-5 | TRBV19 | CASSIVSGQRDQPQHF | TGTGCCAGTAGTATAGTATCGGGACAGCGGGATCAGCCCCAGCATTTT
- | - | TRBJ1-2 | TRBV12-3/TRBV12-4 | CASRVQGDYGYTF | TGTGCCAGCAGGGTACAGGGAGACTATGGCTACACCTTC
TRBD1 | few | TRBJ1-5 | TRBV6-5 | CASSSDRGNQPQHF | TGTGCCAGCAGTTCGGACAGGGGCAATCAGCCCCAGCATTTT
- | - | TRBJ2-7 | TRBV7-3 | CASSLTAGPSYEQYF | TGTGCCAGCAGCTTAACGGCGGGGCCCTCCTACGAGCAGTACTTC
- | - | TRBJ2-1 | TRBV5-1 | CASSDLGGEGNEQFF | TGCGCCAGCAGCGATCTGGGAGGAGAGGGGAATGAGCAGTTCTTC
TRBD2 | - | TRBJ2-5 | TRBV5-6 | CASSLVMGREDSRGETQYF | TGTGCCAGCAGCTTGGTTATGGGGCGGGAGGATTCTCGGGGAGAGACCCAGTACTTC
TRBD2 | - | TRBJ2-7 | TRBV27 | CASSLAGGRYEQYF | TGTGCCAGCAGTTTGGCGGGGGGCCGGTACGAGCAGTACTTC